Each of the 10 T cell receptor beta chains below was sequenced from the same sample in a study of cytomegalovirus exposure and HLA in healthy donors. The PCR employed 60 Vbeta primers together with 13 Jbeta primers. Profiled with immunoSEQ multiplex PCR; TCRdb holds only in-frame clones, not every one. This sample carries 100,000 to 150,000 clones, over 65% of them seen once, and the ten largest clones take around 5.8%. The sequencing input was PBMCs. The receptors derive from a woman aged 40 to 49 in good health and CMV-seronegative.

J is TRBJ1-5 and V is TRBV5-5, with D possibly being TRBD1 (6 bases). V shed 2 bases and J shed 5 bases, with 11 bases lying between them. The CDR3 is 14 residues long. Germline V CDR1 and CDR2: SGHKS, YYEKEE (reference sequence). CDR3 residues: CASSLQGGDQPQHF. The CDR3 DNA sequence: TGTGCCAGCAGCTTACAGGGTGGGGATCAGCCCCAGCATTTT.

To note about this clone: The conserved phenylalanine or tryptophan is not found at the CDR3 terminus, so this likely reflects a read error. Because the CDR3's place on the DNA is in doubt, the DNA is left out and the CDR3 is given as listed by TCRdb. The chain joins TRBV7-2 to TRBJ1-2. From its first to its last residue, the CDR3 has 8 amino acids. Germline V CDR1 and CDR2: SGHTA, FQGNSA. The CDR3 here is CASSLLVI.

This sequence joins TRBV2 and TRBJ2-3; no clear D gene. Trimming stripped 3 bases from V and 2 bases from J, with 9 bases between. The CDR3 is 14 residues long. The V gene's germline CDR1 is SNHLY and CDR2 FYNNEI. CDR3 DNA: TGTGCCAGCAGTGAGTTCCTAGTCACAGATACGCAGTATTTT. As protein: CASSEFLVTDTQYF.

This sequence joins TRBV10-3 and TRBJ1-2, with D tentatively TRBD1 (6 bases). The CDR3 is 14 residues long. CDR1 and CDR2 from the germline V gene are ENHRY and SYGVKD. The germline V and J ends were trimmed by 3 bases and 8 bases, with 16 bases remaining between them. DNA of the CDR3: TGTGCCATCAGTGATGCAGGGGCATATAAAGGCTACACCTTC. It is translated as CAISDAGAYKGYTF.

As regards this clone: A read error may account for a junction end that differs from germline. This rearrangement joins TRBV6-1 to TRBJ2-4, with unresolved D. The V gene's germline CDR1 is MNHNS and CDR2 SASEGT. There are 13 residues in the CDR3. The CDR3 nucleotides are TGTGCCAGCAGTGCTGTTACGCGAAACAGTCAGTACTTC. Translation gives CASSAVTRNSQYF.

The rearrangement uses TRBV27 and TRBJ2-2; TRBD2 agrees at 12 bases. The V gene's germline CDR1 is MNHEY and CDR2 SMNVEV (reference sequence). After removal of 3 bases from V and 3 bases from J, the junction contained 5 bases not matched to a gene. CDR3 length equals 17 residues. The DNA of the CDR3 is TGTGCCAGCAGTTTCCTAGCGGGAGGGCTTGACACCGGGGAGCTGTTTTTT. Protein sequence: CASSFLAGGLDTGELFF.

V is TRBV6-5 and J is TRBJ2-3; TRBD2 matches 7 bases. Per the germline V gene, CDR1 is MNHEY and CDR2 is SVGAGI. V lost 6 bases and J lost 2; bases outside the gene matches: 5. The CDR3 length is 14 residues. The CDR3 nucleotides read TGTGCCAGCAGGGCTAGCGGAGTCACAGATACGCAGTATTTT. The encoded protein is CASRASGVTDTQYF.

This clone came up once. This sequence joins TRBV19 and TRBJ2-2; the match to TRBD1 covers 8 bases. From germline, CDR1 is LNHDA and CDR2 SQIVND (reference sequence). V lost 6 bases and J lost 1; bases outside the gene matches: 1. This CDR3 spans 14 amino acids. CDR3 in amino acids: CASRGTGNTGELFF. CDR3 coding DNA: TGTGCCAGTAGGGGGACAGGGAACACCGGGGAGCTGTTTTTT.

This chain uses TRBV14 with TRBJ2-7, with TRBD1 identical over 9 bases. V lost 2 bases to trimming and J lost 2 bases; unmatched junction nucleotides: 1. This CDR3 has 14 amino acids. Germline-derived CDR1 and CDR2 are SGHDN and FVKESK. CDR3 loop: CASSQNRGPYEQYF. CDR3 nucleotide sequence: TGTGCCAGCAGCCAAAACAGGGGGCCCTACGAGCAGTACTTC.

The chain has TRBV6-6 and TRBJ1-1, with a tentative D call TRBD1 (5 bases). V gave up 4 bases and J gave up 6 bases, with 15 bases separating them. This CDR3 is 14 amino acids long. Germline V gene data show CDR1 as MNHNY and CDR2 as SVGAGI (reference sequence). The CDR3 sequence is CASSFSGVDAEAFF. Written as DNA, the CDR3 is TGTGCCAGCAGTTTTTCGGGGGTCGACGCTGAAGCTTTCTTT.